This TCR beta chain originates from a study of type 1 and type 2 diabetes patients. On the study more broadly: Sequencing for the whole study yielded around 19 million paired-end reads. Whole-study findings and limits: With limited T2D and control samples, some T1D-only expanded clones may not be T1D-specific. Unmatched age and gender across groups might bias interpretation. Type 2 diabetes and control V and J usage correlated highly, 0.8 to 0.97.

As concerns this clonotype: Its target is not known.

Genomic DNA was the PCR template. Amplification of the beta chain CDR3 used 30 forward and 13 reverse multiplex primers. Each CDR3 protein gets one entry after TCRdb re-called the multiplex PCR reads with MiXCR. The sample has about 270,000 distinct CDR3 sequences, roughly 44% seen once. This receptor was taken from a man younger than 35 with type 2 diabetes. The sequenced material came from peripheral blood mononuclear cells (PBMCs).

CDR3: CSAKSGAYNEQFF. The CDR3 bases are TGCAGTGCGAAGAGCGGGGCCTACAATGAGCAGTTCTTC. The rearrangement uses TRBV20-1 and TRBJ2-1; TRBD2 matches at 7 bases. V trimming: 6 bases; J trimming: 2 bases; junction bases outside the gene matches: 4. CDR3 length: 13 residues. Germline V gives CDR1 DFQATT, CDR2 SNEGSKA (reference sequence).